One sample yielded the 9 T cell receptor beta chains listed below, sequenced in a study of molecular identifiers for immune sequencing clone quantification. TCRdb re-called the PCR reads with MiXCR, one entry per CDR3 protein. The sample has about 640,000 distinct CDR3 sequences; roughly 21% are singletons. The sequenced material came from naive CD8+ T cells from blood, with Jurkat cell RNA spiked in. Subset meaning: FACS-sorted CD8+CD4-CCR7+CD45RA+ naive T cells. The receptor set was obtained from a human donor in good health. Some libraries in this study had Jurkat cell RNA spiked in.

In its sample, this clonotype was seen many times. This chain joins TRBV5-1 and TRBJ1-5; possible D gene TRBD1, 6 bases. This CDR3 is 15 amino acids long. Germline V gene sequence: CDR1 SGHRS, CDR2 YFSETQ. V was pared by 4 bases and J by 4 bases, with 15 bases between. CDR3 region: CASSLSGAENQPQHF. CDR3 coding DNA: TGCGCCAGCAGCCTTTCGGGGGCCGAGAATCAGCCCCAGCATTTT.

The table lists this clonotype with many counts. The V and J genes are TRBV4-1 and TRBJ2-3, with TRBD1 matching over 10 bases. The CDR3 covers 17 residues. V shed 2 bases and J 4 bases; nucleotides not matched to a gene: 9. Germline CDR1 reads MGHRA; CDR2 reads YSYEKL. CDR3 region: CASSQPGTGASPDTQYF. In DNA, the CDR3 is TGCGCCAGCAGCCAACCTGGGACAGGGGCTAGCCCAGATACGCAGTATTTT.

In DNA, the CDR3 is TGTGCCAGCAGTTACACTCAGGGACCCCCTGACGATGAGCAGTTCTTC. Residues: CASSYTQGPPDDEQFF. The chain carries TRBV6-2 or TRBV6-3 and TRBJ2-1; either TRBD1 or TRBD2 may fit D (5 bases each). V lost 2 bases and J lost 8, with 19 bases in between. In germline, CDR1 is MNHEY, CDR2 SVGEGT. The CDR3 loop spans 16 amino acids.

Ten or more counts support this clonotype. This sequence joins TRBV19 and TRBJ1-5, with no clear D. From germline, CDR1 is LNHDA and CDR2 SQIVND (reference sequence). V was cut by 8 bases and J by 0 bases, with 11 bases left in between. CDR3 length: 14 residues. This CDR3 is CASGGADSNQPQHF. The DNA for the CDR3 is TGTGCCAGTGGAGGCGCAGATAGCAATCAGCCCCAGCATTTT.

About this clonotype itself: A much larger clone sits a single nucleotide away, making a read error possible. V gene TRBV20-1 combines with J gene TRBJ2-7, with 7 nucleotides matching TRBD2. The CDR3 runs to 14 residues. Germline CDR1 and CDR2: DFQATT and SNEGSKA (reference sequence). The CDR3 sequence: CSASIGAGRGEQCF. DNA for the CDR3: TGCAGTGCTAGCATAGGGGCGGGGAGGGGCGAGCAGTGCTTC.

On this clonotype: This sequence may be a read error, since a much larger clone differs from it by one base. The CDR3 spells CASGLGPPEQGYERYF. The CDR3 coding sequence is TGTGCTAGTGGTTTGGGCCCCCCCGAGCAAGGCTACGAGCGGTACTTC. The chain recombines TRBV12-5 with TRBJ2-7; no clear D. Germline CDR1 LGHNT, CDR2 FRNRAP. This CDR3 spans 16 amino acids.

V gene TRBV9 combines with J gene TRBJ2-3; D is perhaps TRBD2 (7 bases). Looked up from germline, CDR1 is SGDLS and CDR2 is YYNGEE. This CDR3 contains 16 residues. Trimming left V 2 bases short and J 4 bases short, with 17 bases between. This CDR3 is CASSVPGGLAPDTQYF. CDR3 DNA: TGTGCCAGCAGCGTCCCCGGGGGGCTAGCTCCAGATACGCAGTATTTT.

This clonotype was found many times. V and J are TRBV4-1 and TRBJ1-1, with D hard to call. Germline V lookup: CDR1 MGHRA, CDR2 YSYEKL. The CDR3 loop spans 13 amino acids. Trimming left V 4 bases short and J 4 bases short, with 10 bases between. The CDR3 region is CASSPKFSTEAFF. The CDR3 coding sequence is TGCGCCAGCAGCCCCAAGTTCAGCACTGAAGCTTTCTTT.

A few counts support this clonotype. The chain recombines TRBV4-1 with TRBJ2-3, with TRBD1 matching over 7 bases. CDR1 is MGHRA and CDR2 is YSYEKL in the germline V gene. The V and J ends lost 3 bases and 5 bases, in that order; junction bases with no gene match: 8. CDR3 length equals 15 residues. The CDR3 sequence is CASSQTQGTKDTQYF. In DNA, the CDR3 is TGCGCCAGCAGCCAGACACAGGGGACCAAAGATACGCAGTATTTT.